This record looks at one TCR beta chain sequence and its context. What it recognizes is unknown. At one end, the junction sequence differs from germline, possibly due to a read error. This entry is derived from a study of tumor and adjacent non-tumor tissue in lung cancer. The overall study: Patients comprised about a dozen adenocarcinoma, 2 squamous cell carcinoma and 1 small cell lung cancer. Regarding the study as a whole: Significantly higher TCR diversity was found in tumor than normal lung. Top 100 clones took a larger repertoire share in normal lung.

The template was RNA from unsorted bulk tissue. Donors were chemotherapy-naive, newly diagnosed lung cancer surgical patients in China, August–late 2014. Germline V lookup: CDR1 SGHAT, CDR2 FQNNGV. The CDR3 loop spans 11 amino acids. A modified ARM-PCR protocol with three rounds of nested PCR amplified TCRbeta. One entry per CDR3 protein results from TCRdb running MiXCR on the multiplex PCR reads. Of 220,000 or so distinct CDR3 sequences in the sample, less than 80% were seen once. The chain recombines TRBV11-2 with TRBJ2-1; D may be TRBD2 (5 bases). The material sequenced was lung tumor tissue. The sequence derives from a man aged 55 to 70 with non-small cell lung cancer. The CDR3 DNA is TGTACCAGCAGTCCTAGCAATGTGCAGTTCTTC. This sequence encodes CTSSPSNVQFF.